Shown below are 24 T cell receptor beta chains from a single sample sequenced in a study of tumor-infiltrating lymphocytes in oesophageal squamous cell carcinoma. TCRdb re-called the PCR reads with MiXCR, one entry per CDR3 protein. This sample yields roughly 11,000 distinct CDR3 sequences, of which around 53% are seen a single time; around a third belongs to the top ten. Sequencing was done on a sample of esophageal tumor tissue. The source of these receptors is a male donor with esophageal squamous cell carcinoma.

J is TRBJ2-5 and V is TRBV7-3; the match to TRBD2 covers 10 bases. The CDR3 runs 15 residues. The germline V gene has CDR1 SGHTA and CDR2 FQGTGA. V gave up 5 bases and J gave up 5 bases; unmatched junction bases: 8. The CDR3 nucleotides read TGTGCCAGCAGCCCAGGGACTAGCGATCTCGAGACCCAGTACTTC. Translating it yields CASSPGTSDLETQYF.

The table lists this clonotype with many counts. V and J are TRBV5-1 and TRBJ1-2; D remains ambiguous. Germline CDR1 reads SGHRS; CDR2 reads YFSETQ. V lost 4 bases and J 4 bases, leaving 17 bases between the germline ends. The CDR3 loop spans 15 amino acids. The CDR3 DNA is TGCGCCAGCAGCCCCCGTCTAGGGCCTTCCTATGGCTACACCTTC. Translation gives CASSPRLGPSYGYTF.

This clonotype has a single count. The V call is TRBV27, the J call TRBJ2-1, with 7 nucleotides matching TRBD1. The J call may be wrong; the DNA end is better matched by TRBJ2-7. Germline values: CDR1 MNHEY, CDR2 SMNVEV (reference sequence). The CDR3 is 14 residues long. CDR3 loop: CASKTTGTELEQYF. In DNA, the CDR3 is TGTGCCAGCAAAACTACCGGGACAGAACTCGAGCAGTACTTC.

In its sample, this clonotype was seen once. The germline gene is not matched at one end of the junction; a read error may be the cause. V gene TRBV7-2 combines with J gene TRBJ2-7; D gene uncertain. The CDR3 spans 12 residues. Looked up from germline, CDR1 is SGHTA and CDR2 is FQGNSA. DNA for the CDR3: TGTGCCAGCAGCTTGCGTAACTCACCCCTCCACTTC. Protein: CASSLRNSPLHF.

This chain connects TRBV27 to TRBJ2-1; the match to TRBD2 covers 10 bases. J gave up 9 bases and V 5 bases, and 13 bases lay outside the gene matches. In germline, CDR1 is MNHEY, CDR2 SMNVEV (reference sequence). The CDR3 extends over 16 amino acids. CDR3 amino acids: CASSPGGLAGALEQFF. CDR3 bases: TGTGCCAGCAGTCCCGGCGGGCTAGCGGGAGCTCTTGAGCAGTTCTTC.

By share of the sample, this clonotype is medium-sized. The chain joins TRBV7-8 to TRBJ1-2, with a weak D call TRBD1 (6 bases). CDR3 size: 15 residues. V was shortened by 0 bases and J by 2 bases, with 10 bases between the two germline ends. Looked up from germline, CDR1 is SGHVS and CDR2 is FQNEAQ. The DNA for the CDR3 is TGTGCCAGCAGCTTAGCTCTTACAGGGAACTATGGCTACACCTTC. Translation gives CASSLALTGNYGYTF. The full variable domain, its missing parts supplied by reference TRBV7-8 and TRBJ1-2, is GAGVSQSPRYKVAKRGQDVALRCDPISGHVSLFWYQQALGQGPEFLTYFQNEAQLDKSGLPSDRFFAERPEGSVSTLKIQRTQQEDSAVYLCASSLALTGNYGYTFGSGTRLTVV.

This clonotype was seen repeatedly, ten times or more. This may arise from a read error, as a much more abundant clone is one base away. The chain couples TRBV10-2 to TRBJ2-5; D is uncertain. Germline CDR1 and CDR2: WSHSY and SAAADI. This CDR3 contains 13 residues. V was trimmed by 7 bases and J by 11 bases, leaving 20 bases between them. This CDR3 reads CASTRTSYNEQYF. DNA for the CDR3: TGCGCCAGCACCAGGACGAGCTACAATGAGCAGTACTTC.

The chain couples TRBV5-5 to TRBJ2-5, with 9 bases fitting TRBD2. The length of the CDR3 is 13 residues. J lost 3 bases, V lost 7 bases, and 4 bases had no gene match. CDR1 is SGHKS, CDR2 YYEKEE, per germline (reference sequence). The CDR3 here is CASEREVEETQYF. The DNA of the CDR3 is TGTGCCAGCGAGCGGGAGGTAGAAGAGACCCAGTACTTC. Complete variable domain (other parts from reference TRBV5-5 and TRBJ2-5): DAGVTQSPTHLIKTRGQQVTLRCSPISGHKSVSWYQQVLGQGPQFIFQYYEKEERGRGNFPDRFSARQFPNYSSELNVNALLLGDSALYLCASEREVEETQYFGPGTRLLVL.

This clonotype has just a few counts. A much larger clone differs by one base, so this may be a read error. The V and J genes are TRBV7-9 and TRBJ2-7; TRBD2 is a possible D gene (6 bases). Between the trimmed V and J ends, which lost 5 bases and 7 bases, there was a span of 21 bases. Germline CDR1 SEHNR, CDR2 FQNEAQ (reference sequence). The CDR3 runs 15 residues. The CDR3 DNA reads TGTGCCAGCAGCCCTTGGGAGGACTCCTACAATGAGCAGTACTTC. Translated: CASSPWEDSYNEQYF.

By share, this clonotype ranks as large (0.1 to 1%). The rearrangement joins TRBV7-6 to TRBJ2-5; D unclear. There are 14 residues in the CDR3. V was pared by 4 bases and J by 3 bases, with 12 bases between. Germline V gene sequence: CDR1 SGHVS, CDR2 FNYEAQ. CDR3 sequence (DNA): TGTGCCAGCAGCTCTCTGGGCGTGGAAGAGACCCAGTACTTC. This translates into CASSSLGVEETQYF. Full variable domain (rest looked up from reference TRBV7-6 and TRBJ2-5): GAGVSQSPRYKVTKRGQDVALRCDPISGHVSLYWYRQALGQGPEFLTYFNYEAQQDKSGLPNDRFSAERPEGSISTLTIQRTEQRDSAMYRCASSSLGVEETQYFGPGTRLLVL.

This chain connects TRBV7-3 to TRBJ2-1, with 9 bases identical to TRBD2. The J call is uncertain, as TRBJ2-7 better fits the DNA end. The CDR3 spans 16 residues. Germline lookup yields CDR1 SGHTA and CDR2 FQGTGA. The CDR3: CASSPFAGGSDNEQYF. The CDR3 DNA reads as TGTGCCAGCAGCCCCTTTGCGGGAGGGTCGGACAATGAGCAGTACTTC.

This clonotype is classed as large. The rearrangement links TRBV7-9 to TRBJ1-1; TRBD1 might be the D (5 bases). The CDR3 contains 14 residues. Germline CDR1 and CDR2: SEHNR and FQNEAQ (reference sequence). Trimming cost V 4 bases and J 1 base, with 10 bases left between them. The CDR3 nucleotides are TGTGCCAGCAGCTCCACAGGTGAGAACACTGAAGCTTTCTTT. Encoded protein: CASSSTGENTEAFF.

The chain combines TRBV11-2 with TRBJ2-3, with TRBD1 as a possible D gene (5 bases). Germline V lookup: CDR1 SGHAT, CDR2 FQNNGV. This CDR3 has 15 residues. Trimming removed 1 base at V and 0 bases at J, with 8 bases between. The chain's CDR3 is CASSLGDRSTDTQYF. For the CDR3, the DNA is TGTGCCAGCAGCTTAGGAGACAGAAGCACAGATACGCAGTATTTT.

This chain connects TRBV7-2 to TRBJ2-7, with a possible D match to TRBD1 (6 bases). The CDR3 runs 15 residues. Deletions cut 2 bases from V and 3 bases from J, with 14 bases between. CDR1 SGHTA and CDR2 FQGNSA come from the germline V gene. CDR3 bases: TGTGCCAGCAGCTTAACCGGGACACCGTACTACGAGCAGTACTTC. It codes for CASSLTGTPYYEQYF.

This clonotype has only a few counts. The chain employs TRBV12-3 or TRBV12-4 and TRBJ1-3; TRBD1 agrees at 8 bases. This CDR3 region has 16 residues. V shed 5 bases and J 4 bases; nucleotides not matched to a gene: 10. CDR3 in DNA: TGTGCCAGCAGTACCTGGACAGGGCTGAGAGGAAACACCATATATTTT. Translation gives CASSTWTGLRGNTIYF.

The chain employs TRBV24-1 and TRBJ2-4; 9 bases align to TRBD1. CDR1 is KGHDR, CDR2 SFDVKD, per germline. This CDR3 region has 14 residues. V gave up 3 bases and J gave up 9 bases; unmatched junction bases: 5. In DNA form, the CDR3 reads TGTGCCACCAGTGATCCGGGACAGGGACTCATTCAGTACTTC. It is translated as CATSDPGQGLIQYF.

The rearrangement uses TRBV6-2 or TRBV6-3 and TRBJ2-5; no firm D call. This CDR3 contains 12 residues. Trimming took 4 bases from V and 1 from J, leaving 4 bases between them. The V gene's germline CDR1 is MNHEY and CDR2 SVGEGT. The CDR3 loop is CASSSPQETQYF. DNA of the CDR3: TGTGCCAGCAGTTCCCCCCAAGAGACCCAGTACTTC.

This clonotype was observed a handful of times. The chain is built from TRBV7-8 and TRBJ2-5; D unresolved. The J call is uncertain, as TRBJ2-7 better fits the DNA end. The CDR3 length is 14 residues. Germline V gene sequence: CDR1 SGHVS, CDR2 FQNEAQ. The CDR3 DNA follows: TGTGCCAGCAGCCGCACGGCGGCGTCCTACGAGCAGTACTTC. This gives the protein CASSRTAASYEQYF.

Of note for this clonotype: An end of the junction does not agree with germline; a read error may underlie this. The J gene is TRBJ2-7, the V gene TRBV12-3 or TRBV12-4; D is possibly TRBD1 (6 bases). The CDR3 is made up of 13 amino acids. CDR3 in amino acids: CASSWASAGEQVF. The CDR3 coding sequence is TGTGCCAGCAGTTGGGCCTCTGCAGGGGAGCAGGTCTTC.

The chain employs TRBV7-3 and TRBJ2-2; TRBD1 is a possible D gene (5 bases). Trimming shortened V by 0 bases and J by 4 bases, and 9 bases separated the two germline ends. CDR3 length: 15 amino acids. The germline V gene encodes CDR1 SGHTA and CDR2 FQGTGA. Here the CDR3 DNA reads TGTGCCAGCAGCTTAACCCAGGGTAGCACCGGGGAGCTGTTTTTT. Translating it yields CASSLTQGSTGELFF.

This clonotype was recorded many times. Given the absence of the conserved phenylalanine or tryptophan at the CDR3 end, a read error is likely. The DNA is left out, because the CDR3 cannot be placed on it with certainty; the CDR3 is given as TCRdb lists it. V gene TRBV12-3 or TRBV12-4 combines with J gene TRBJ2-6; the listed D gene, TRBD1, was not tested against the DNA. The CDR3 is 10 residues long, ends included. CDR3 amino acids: CASSLVWGIE.

DNA of the CDR3: TGTGCCAGCAGTACCCAAACAGGGGGGACTGAAGCTTTCTTT. Translated: CASSTQTGGTEAFF. V gene TRBV12-3 or TRBV12-4 combines with J gene TRBJ1-1; 8 nucleotides align to TRBD1. The CDR3 consists of 14 residues. Trimming at V came to 5 bases and at J to 5 bases, leaving 7 bases not matched to a gene.

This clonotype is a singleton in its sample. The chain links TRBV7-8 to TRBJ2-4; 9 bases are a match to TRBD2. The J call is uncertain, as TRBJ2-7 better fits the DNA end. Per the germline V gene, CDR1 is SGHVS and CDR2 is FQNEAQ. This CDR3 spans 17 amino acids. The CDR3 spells CASSLVRRSGGLYEQYF. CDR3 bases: TGTGCCAGCAGCTTAGTCAGGCGTAGCGGGGGTCTCTACGAGCAGTACTTC.

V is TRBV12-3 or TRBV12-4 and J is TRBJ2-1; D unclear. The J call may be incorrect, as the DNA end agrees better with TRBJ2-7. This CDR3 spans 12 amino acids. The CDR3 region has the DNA TGTGCCAGCAGTTTATGGCCTAATGAGCAGTACTTC. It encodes CASSLWPNEQYF.